One and the same sample provided the 16 T cell receptor beta chains below, sequenced in a study of vaccination and CD4 T cells after COVID-19. Cultured CD4+ T cell DNA underwent sequencing with the Oncomine TCR Beta short-read assay. TCRdb reprocessed the PCR reads via MiXCR and lists one record per CDR3 protein. The sample has 10,000 to 15,000 distinct CDR3 sequences, 74% seen once; the top ten hold about 8.1%. Treatment specified: 10-day PBMC culture with coronavirus spike peptide pools or control peptides (ViraFEST assay). No antigen is known for these receptors. This material consisted of CD4+ T cells from blood, cultured in vitro, taken after SARS-CoV-2 vaccination. The receptors come from a human donor who received a COVID-19 vaccine.

The chain combines TRBV5-5 with TRBJ2-7, with D possibly matching TRBD1 (5 bases). The V gene's germline CDR1 is SGHKS and CDR2 YYEKEE (reference sequence). The V and J ends lost 1 base and 0 bases respectively, with 11 bases between them. The CDR3 is 15 residues long. The CDR3, as DNA: TGTGCCAGCAGCTTGTCGGACATCCGCTCCTACGAGCAGTACTTC. The encoded protein is CASSLSDIRSYEQYF. Full variable domain (rest looked up from reference TRBV5-5 and TRBJ2-7): DAGVTQSPTHLIKTRGQQVTLRCSPISGHKSVSWYQQVLGQGPQFIFQYYEKEERGRGNFPDRFSARQFPNYSSELNVNALLLGDSALYLCASSLSDIRSYEQYFGPGTRLTVT.

DNA of the CDR3: TGTGCCAGCAGCCGGGACAACTATGGCTACACCTTC. Its protein product is CASSRDNYGYTF. This chain links TRBV9 with TRBJ1-2; D perhaps matches TRBD1 (5 bases). The CDR3 covers 12 residues. The germline V gene encodes CDR1 SGDLS and CDR2 YYNGEE. V lost 4 bases and J 2 bases, leaving 6 bases between the germline ends.

V and J are TRBV25-1 and TRBJ1-6; D not resolved. This CDR3 has 14 amino acids. Per germline, CDR1 MGHDK and CDR2 SYGVNS. Trimming took off 7 bases at V and 7 bases at J, with 14 bases between the two ends. The CDR3 DNA reads TGTGCCAGCACCAGACCGGGAGCAAATTCACCCCTCCACTTT. Translating it yields CASTRPGANSPLHF. Complete variable domain (other parts from reference TRBV25-1 and TRBJ1-6): EADIYQTPRYLVIGTGKKITLECSQTMGHDKMYWYQQDPGMELHLIHYSYGVNSTEKGDLSSESTVSRIRTEHFPLTLESARPSHTSQYLCASTRPGANSPLHFGNGTRLTVT.

The CDR3 DNA is TGTGCCAGCAGTGAGGTCCGGGCTGGGGAGCTGTTTTTT. It specifies CASSEVRAGELFF. This chain uses TRBV6-1 with TRBJ2-2; no clear D. Germline lookup yields CDR1 MNHNS and CDR2 SASEGT. The germline V and J ends were trimmed by 3 bases and 8 bases, with 10 bases remaining between them. The CDR3 consists of 13 residues.

The CDR3 reads CATSSRDGETYEQYF. DNA of the CDR3: TGTGCCACCAGTAGCCGGGACGGAGAGACCTACGAGCAGTACTTC. This sequence joins TRBV24-1 and TRBJ2-7; D might be TRBD1 or TRBD2, each matching 5 bases. CDR3 size: 15 residues. Trimming left V 6 bases short and J 2 bases short, with 16 bases between. CDR1 and CDR2 from the germline V gene are KGHDR and SFDVKD.

This chain uses TRBV6-1 with TRBJ2-7, with TRBD1 identical over 8 bases. With V trimmed by 6 bases and J by 2 bases, 15 bases remained unmatched. The CDR3 consists of 17 residues. Germline V lookup: CDR1 MNHNS, CDR2 SASEGT. CDR3 nucleotides: TGTGCCAGCAGCGCGTACTTCATAAGGACAGGGACCTACGAGCAGTACTTC. This gives the protein CASSAYFIRTGTYEQYF.

This clonotype was picked up a small number of times. The chain uses TRBV6-1 and TRBJ1-2; 8 bases agree with TRBD1. The CDR3 is made up of 13 amino acids. J was trimmed by 4 bases and V by 6 bases; bases with no gene match: 4. From germline, CDR1 is MNHNS and CDR2 SASEGT. The CDR3: CASSSGGLYGYTF. CDR3 nucleotide sequence: TGTGCCAGCAGCTCAGGGGGCCTCTATGGCTACACCTTC.

The rearrangement links TRBV29-1 to TRBJ1-2; D is possibly TRBD1 (5 bases). The ends were cut back, 7 bases at V and 6 bases at J, with 9 bases in the middle. CDR1 is SQVTM, CDR2 ANQGSEA, per germline. The CDR3 spans 10 residues. The CDR3 DNA reads as TGCAGCGCCGGGACGGATGGCTACACCTTC. It specifies CSAGTDGYTF.

The chain employs TRBV6-2 or TRBV6-3 and TRBJ2-5; D is possibly TRBD1 or TRBD2 (5 bases each). CDR3 length equals 16 residues. Trimming took 5 bases from V and 3 from J, leaving 19 bases between them. The germline V gene encodes CDR1 MNHEY and CDR2 SVGEGT. The CDR3 is CASSSLGDLGEETQYF. CDR3 bases: TGTGCCAGCAGTAGCTTAGGCGATCTGGGGGAAGAGACCCAGTACTTC.

The gene calls are TRBV30 and TRBJ1-2; D gene ambiguous. The CDR3 consists of 13 residues. Germline V gene lookup returns CDR1 GTSNPN and CDR2 SVGIG (reference sequence). Trimming shortened V by 4 bases and J by 1 base, and 10 bases separated the two germline ends. The CDR3 sequence is CAWTGTINYGYTF. The CDR3 DNA sequence: TGTGCCTGGACAGGAACGATTAACTATGGCTACACCTTC.

V and J are TRBV6-1 and TRBJ1-3; 11 positions agree with TRBD1. Germline V gene data show CDR1 as MNHNS and CDR2 as SASEGT. Germline trimming cut 7 bases from V and 4 bases from J; bases unmatched to any gene: 6. This CDR3 contains 15 residues. CDR3 protein: CASTQDRGPGNTIYF. The CDR3 bases are TGTGCCAGCACCCAGGACAGGGGGCCGGGAAACACCATATATTTT.

This chain uses TRBV20-1 with TRBJ1-6; weak D call: TRBD1 (6 bases). The germline gives CDR1 DFQATT, CDR2 SNEGSKA (reference sequence). V was cut by 3 bases and J by 6 bases, with 12 bases left in between. This CDR3 has 14 amino acids. The DNA for the CDR3 is TGCAGTGCTAGGGGGGACACGTCTAATTCACCCCTCCACTTT. Translated: CSARGDTSNSPLHF.

The J gene is TRBJ2-2, the V gene TRBV12-3 or TRBV12-4; possible D gene TRBD2, 6 bases. This CDR3 comprises 14 residues. V dropped 5 bases and J dropped 2 bases, with 9 bases sitting between them. This CDR3 reads CASSIGLNTGELFF. Written as DNA, the CDR3 is TGTGCCAGCAGTATAGGACTAAACACCGGGGAGCTGTTTTTT.

The rearrangement links TRBV2 to TRBJ1-2; D remains ambiguous. The CDR3 is 13 amino acids. Trimming shortened V by 2 bases and J by 4 bases, and 8 bases separated the two germline ends. Germline V gene lookup returns CDR1 SNHLY and CDR2 FYNNEI. CDR3 bases: TGTGCCAGCAGTGAAAGGACTCTCTATGGCTACACCTTC. Translated, it gives CASSERTLYGYTF.

The chain is built from TRBV5-1 and TRBJ2-3; 13 bases match TRBD2. V was pared by 4 bases and J by 2 bases, with 13 bases of the junction left unmatched. This CDR3 spans 19 amino acids. CDR1 is SGHRS, CDR2 YFSETQ, per germline. The CDR3 protein is CASSTTSGGSSTVTDTQYF. CDR3 DNA: TGCGCCAGCAGCACGACTAGCGGGGGGTCCAGTACTGTCACAGATACGCAGTATTTT.

This clonotype was seen a single time. The germline gene is not matched at one end of the junction; a read error may be the cause. The chain employs TRBV6-1 and TRBJ2-1; weak D call: TRBD2 (5 bases). CDR1 and CDR2 from the germline V gene are MNHNS and SASEGT. The length of the CDR3 is 15 residues. CDR3 residues: CAISESRVGSNEQFF. The CDR3 DNA follows: TGTGCCATCAGTGAGTCGAGGGTGGGGTCTAATGAGCAGTTCTTC.